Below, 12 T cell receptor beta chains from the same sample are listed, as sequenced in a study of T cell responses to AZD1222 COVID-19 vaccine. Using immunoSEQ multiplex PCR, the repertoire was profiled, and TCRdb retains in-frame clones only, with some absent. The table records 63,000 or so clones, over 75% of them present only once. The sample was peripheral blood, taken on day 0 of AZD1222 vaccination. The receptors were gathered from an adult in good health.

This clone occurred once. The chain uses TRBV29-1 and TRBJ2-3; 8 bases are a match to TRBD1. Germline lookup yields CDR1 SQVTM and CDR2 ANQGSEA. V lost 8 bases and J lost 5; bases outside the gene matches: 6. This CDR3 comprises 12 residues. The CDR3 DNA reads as TGCAGCCTAAGACAGGGGTTAGATACGCAGTATTTT. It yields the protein CSLRQGLDTQYF.

CDR3 protein: CASSQRGGTDTQYF. In nucleotides, the CDR3 is TGTGCCAGCAGCCAAAGGGGTGGTACAGATACGCAGTATTTT. This chain joins TRBV3-1 (or the pseudogene TRBV3-2) and TRBJ2-3, with D maybe TRBD1 (5 bases). The CDR3 extends over 14 amino acids. From germline, CDR1 is LGHDT and CDR2 YNNKEL (reference sequence). V was clipped by 2 bases and J by 3 bases, with 9 bases between them.

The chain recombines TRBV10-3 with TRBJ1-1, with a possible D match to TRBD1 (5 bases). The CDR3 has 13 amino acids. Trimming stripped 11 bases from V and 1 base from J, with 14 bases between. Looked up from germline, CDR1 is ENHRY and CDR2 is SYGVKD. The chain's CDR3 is CASQDIQNTEAFF. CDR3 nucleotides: TGTGCCTCCCAGGACATCCAGAACACTGAAGCTTTCTTT.

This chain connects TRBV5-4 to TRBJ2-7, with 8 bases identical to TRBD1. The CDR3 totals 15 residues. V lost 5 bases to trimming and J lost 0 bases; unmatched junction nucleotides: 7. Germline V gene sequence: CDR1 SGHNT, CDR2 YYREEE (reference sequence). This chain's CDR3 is CASRQSGTGSYEQYF. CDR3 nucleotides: TGTGCCAGCAGGCAATCCGGGACAGGCTCCTACGAGCAGTACTTC. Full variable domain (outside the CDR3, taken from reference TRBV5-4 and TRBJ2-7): ETGVTQSPTHLIKTRGQQVTLRCSSQSGHNTVSWYQQALGQGPQFIFQYYREEENGRGNFPPRFSGLQFPNYSSELNVNALELDDSALYLCASRQSGTGSYEQYFGPGTRLTVT.

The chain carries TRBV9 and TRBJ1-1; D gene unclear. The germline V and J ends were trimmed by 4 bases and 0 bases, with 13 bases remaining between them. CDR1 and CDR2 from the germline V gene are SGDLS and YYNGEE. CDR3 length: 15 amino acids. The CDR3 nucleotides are TGTGCCAGCAGCTATGGGGTTGGAGTGAACACTGAAGCTTTCTTT. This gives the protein CASSYGVGVNTEAFF.

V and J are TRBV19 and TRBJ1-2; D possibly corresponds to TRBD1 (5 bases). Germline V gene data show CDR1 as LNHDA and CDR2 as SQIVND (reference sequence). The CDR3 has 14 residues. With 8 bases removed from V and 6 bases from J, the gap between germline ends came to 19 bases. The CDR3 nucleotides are TGTGCCAGTTCCCCTCAGGGACGGGGTGATGGCTACACCTTC. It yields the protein CASSPQGRGDGYTF.

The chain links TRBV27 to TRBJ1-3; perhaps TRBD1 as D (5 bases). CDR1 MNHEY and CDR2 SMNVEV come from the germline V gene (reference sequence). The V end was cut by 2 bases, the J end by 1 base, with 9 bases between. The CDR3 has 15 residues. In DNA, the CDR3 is TGTGCCAGCAGTTTACAGGGAGGTTCTGGAAACACCATATATTTT. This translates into CASSLQGGSGNTIYF.

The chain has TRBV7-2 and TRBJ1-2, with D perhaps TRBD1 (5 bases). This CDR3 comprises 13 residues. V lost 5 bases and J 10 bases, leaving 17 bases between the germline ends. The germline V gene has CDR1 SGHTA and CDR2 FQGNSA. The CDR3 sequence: CASSRGATRDYTF. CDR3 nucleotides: TGTGCCAGCAGCCGCGGCGCAACCAGGGACTACACCTTC.

The CDR3 DNA reads TGTGCCAGCAGCCTTGTGGGGGGGCGACGAGGCAAAAACATTCAGTACTTC. It translates to CASSLVGGRRGKNIQYF. This chain joins TRBV21-1 and TRBJ2-4; the table gives TRBD2 as D, unverified against the DNA. TRBV21-1 is a recognized pseudogene. The CDR3 consists of 17 residues.

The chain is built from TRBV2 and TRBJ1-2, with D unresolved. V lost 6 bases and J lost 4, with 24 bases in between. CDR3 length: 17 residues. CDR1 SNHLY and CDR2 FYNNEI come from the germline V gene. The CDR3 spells CASSRQQLGPDLYGYTF. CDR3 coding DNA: TGTGCCAGCAGCCGGCAACAACTAGGACCGGACCTCTATGGCTACACCTTC. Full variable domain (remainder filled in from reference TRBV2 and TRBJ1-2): EPEVTQTPSHQVTQMGQEVILRCVPISNHLYFYWYRQILGQKVEFLVSFYNNEISEKSEIFDDQFSVERPDGSNFTLKIRSTKLEDSAMYFCASSRQQLGPDLYGYTFGSGTRLTVV.

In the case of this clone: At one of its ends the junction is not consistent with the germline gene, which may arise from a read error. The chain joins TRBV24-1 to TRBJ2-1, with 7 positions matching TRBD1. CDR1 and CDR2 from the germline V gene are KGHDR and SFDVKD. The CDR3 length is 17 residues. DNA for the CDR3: TGTGCCACCAGTGGCTCAACAGGGGAGAGCTCCTTCAATGAGCAGTTCTTC. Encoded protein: CATSGSTGESSFNEQFF.

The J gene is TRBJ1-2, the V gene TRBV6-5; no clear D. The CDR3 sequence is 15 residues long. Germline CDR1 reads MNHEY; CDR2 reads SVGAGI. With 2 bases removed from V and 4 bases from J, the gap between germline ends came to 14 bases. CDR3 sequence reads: CASSYITAIGYGYTF. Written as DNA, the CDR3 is TGTGCCAGCAGTTACATTACGGCGATCGGCTATGGCTACACCTTC.